Presented here are 16 T cell receptor beta chains from one specimen sequenced in a study of blood T cells in healthy people across ages. Together with a sample-barcoded 5' primer, a J-beta primer mix was included in a second PCR lasting about 6 to 11 cycles. TCRdb fed the 5' RACE reads into MiXCR, producing one record per CDR3 protein. The data show about 1,500,000 distinct CDR3 sequences, approximately 30% seen once. Sequencing used blood. Source of these receptors: a woman in her 30s in good health.

This clonotype was recorded at least ten times. This chain links TRBV20-1 with TRBJ1-1; D remains ambiguous. CDR3 length equals 12 residues. CDR1 is DFQATT, CDR2 SNEGSKA, per germline (reference sequence). V was trimmed by 5 bases and J by 2 bases, leaving 9 bases between them. CDR3: CSARTANTEAFF. CDR3 coding DNA: TGCAGTGCTCGTACGGCCAACACTGAAGCTTTCTTT.

This clonotype was observed a few times. V usage is TRBV20-1 and J usage is TRBJ1-4; maybe TRBD1 (5 bases). There are 12 residues in the CDR3. The V and J ends lost 3 bases and 6 bases respectively, with 8 bases between them. Per germline, CDR1 DFQATT and CDR2 SNEGSKA (reference sequence). In DNA form, the CDR3 reads TGCAGTGCTAGGTGGGGGTATGAAAAACTGTTTTTT. This sequence encodes CSARWGYEKLFF.

This clonotype was counted only a few times. The V and J genes are TRBV2 and TRBJ1-2; D not certain. Trimming pared 0 bases from V and 6 bases from J, leaving 5 bases between. There are 12 residues in the CDR3. The germline V gene has CDR1 SNHLY and CDR2 FYNNEI. CDR3 protein: CASSEAGDGYTF. As DNA, the CDR3 is TGTGCCAGCAGTGAAGCGGGAGATGGCTACACCTTC.

V gene TRBV30 combines with J gene TRBJ1-6; TRBD1 matches 7 bases. The CDR3 has 14 residues. From germline, CDR1 is GTSNPN and CDR2 SVGIG (reference sequence). V trimming: 3 bases; J trimming: 8 bases; junction bases outside the gene matches: 7. CDR3 nucleotides: TGTGCCTGGAGCGGCGGGACAGCTTATTCACCCCTCCACTTT. Its translation: CAWSGGTAYSPLHF. The variable domain in full, with the rest retrieved from reference TRBV30 and TRBJ1-6, is SQTIHQWPATLVQPVGSPLSLECTVEGTSNPNLYWYRQAAGRGLQLLFYSVGIGQISSEVPQNLSASRPQDRQFILSSKKLLLSDSGFYLCAWSGGTAYSPLHFGNGTRLTVT.

There are a few counts of this clonotype. The chain is built from TRBV9 and TRBJ2-2; 13 bases are shared with TRBD2. CDR1 is SGDLS, CDR2 YYNGEE, per germline. The CDR3 extends over 18 amino acids. V shed 0 bases, J shed 5 bases, and the junction held 7 bases outside the gene matches. The CDR3: CASSVALAGGPGTGELFF. For the CDR3, the DNA is TGTGCCAGCAGCGTAGCACTAGCGGGGGGGCCGGGAACCGGGGAGCTGTTTTTT. The variable domain in full, with the rest retrieved from reference TRBV9 and TRBJ2-2, is DSGVTQTPKHLITATGQRVTLRCSPRSGDLSVYWYQQSLDQGLQFLIQYYNGEERAKGNILERFSAQQFPDLHSELNLSSLELGDSALYFCASSVALAGGPGTGELFFGEGSRLTVL.

This clonotype has a count of ten or more. This sequence joins TRBV5-1 and TRBJ2-3; D may be TRBD2 (6 bases). Germline CDR1 reads SGHRS; CDR2 reads YFSETQ. The CDR3 length is 15 residues. V was clipped by 1 base and J by 3 bases, with 12 bases between them. The CDR3 protein is CASSLSGVRTDTQYF. DNA for the CDR3: TGCGCCAGCAGCTTGTCGGGGGTAAGGACAGATACGCAGTATTTT.

This clonotype showed up just a few times. V usage is TRBV11-2 and J usage is TRBJ2-1; 11 bases align to TRBD1. Trimming took 7 bases from V and 1 from J; bases not matched to a gene: 3. CDR3 size: 15 residues. The germline V gene encodes CDR1 SGHAT and CDR2 FQNNGV. CDR3 coding DNA: TGTGCCAGCACCCGGGACAGGGGGTCCTACAATGAGCAGTTCTTC. Its translation is CASTRDRGSYNEQFF.

DNA of the CDR3: TGTGCCAGCAGCTTCCAGGGGTGGGAGCCCCAGCATTTT. It translates to CASSFQGWEPQHF. This chain links TRBV7-9 with TRBJ1-5; weak D call: TRBD1 (6 bases). Germline values: CDR1 SEHNR, CDR2 FQNEAQ (reference sequence). The V gene lost 3 bases and the J gene lost 8 bases, with 11 bases spanning the gap. This CDR3 comprises 13 residues. The full variable domain, with the rest looked up from reference TRBV7-9 and TRBJ1-5, is DTGVSQNPRHKITKRGQNVTFRCDPISEHNRLYWYRQTLGQGPEFLTYFQNEAQLEKSRLLSDRFSAERPKGSFSTLEIQRTEQGDSAMYLCASSFQGWEPQHFGDGTRLSIL.

This chain links TRBV11-1 with TRBJ2-1, with 8 nucleotides matching TRBD2. Germline trimming cut 2 bases from V and 6 bases from J; bases unmatched to any gene: 6. This CDR3 is 15 amino acids long. Germline-derived CDR1 and CDR2 are SGHAT and FQDESV (reference sequence). DNA of the CDR3: TGTGCCAGCAGCTTACAACTAGCGGTTTTCAATGAGCAGTTCTTC. Translation: CASSLQLAVFNEQFF.

In this sample, this clonotype turned up a few times. The chain has TRBV11-2 and TRBJ2-2; 8 bases agree with TRBD2. Germline V gene sequence: CDR1 SGHAT, CDR2 FQNNGV. The CDR3 has 15 amino acids. The V gene end was trimmed by 3 bases and the J gene end by 7 bases; junction bases not matched to a gene: 7. The CDR3 DNA follows: TGTGCCAGCAGCTTCACAGCGGGGGTTGACGGGGAGCTGTTTTTT. Protein sequence: CASSFTAGVDGELFF.

This clonotype was counted only a few times. The rearrangement links TRBV12-5 to TRBJ2-7, with 13 bases identical to TRBD2. The junction had 17 bases not matched to a gene; V was cut back by 4 bases and J by 2 bases. The CDR3 has 20 amino acids. CDR1 LGHNT and CDR2 FRNRAP come from the germline V gene. CDR3 region: CASGSHLRLAGGQSTYEQYF. In nucleotides, the CDR3 is TGTGCTAGTGGTTCCCATCTCAGACTAGCGGGGGGACAGAGCACCTACGAGCAGTACTTC.

This clonotype came up a few times. The chain links TRBV11-2 to TRBJ2-1; D ambiguous. This CDR3 contains 14 residues. Germline V lookup: CDR1 SGHAT, CDR2 FQNNGV. V was trimmed by 3 bases and J by 7 bases, leaving 13 bases between them. The CDR3 DNA follows: TGTGCCAGCAGCTTTCCCTACCCTGAGAATGAGCAGTTCTTC. Translation gives CASSFPYPENEQFF.

This clonotype came up many times. CDR3 in amino acids: CASRRTGVEKLFF. CDR3 DNA: TGTGCCAGCAGGAGGACAGGGGTGGAAAAACTGTTTTTT. This chain joins TRBV6-5 and TRBJ1-4; 9 bases map to TRBD1. Germline CDR1 and CDR2: MNHEY and SVGAGI. Germline trimming cut 6 bases from V and 8 bases from J; bases unmatched to any gene: 4. This CDR3 contains 13 residues.

This clonotype was seen many times. The J gene is TRBJ2-1, the V gene TRBV4-3; TRBD2 is a possible D gene (7 bases). This CDR3 is built from 18 residues. Germline CDR1 is LGHNA and CDR2 is YSLEER. V shed 2 bases and J shed 4 bases, with 21 bases lying between them. CDR3 amino acids: CASSQRVRREGGYNEQFF. As DNA, the CDR3 is TGCGCCAGCAGCCAAAGAGTTCGCAGGGAGGGGGGGTACAATGAGCAGTTCTTC.

This clonotype was picked up a small number of times. The J gene is TRBJ2-1, the V gene TRBV12-3 or TRBV12-4; 7 positions agree with TRBD2. Trimming at V came to 7 bases and at J to 7 bases, leaving 10 bases not matched to a gene. This CDR3 is 14 amino acids long. The CDR3 nucleotides read TGTGCCAGCAACGGGGAGGGAAGGCTTAATGAGCAGTTCTTC. Amino acids: CASNGEGRLNEQFF.

The chain uses TRBV15 and TRBJ1-5; perhaps TRBD1 as D (6 bases). The CDR3 loop spans 15 amino acids. V lost 4 bases and J lost 2, with 12 bases in between. Germline values: CDR1 LNHNV, CDR2 YYDKDF (reference sequence). CDR3 sequence reads: CATSIRAGGNQPQHF. For the CDR3, the DNA is TGTGCCACCAGCATTAGAGCAGGGGGCAATCAGCCCCAGCATTTT. Filled out from reference TRBV15 and TRBJ1-5, the complete variable domain reads DAMVIQNPRYQVTQFGKPVTLSCSQTLNHNVMYWYQQKSSQAPKLLFHYYDKDFNNEADTPDNFQSRRPNTSFCFLDIRSPGLGDTAMYLCATSIRAGGNQPQHFGDGTRLSIL.